The 28 T cell receptor beta chains below come from one sample, sequenced in a study of blood T cell repertoires in COVID-19. The data were produced by immunoSEQ multiplex PCR, yet TCRdb's version contains in-frame clones alone and is incomplete. The data contain 55,000 to 80,000 clones, about 81% of them singletons. Sequencing was done on a sample of peripheral blood. These receptors were taken from a human donor in a cohort sampled during active COVID-19.

This clone occurred once. V and J are TRBV19 and TRBJ1-1, with 7 bases lining up with TRBD1. Trimming at V came to 5 bases and at J to 6 bases, leaving 9 bases not matched to a gene. The V gene's germline CDR1 is LNHDA and CDR2 SQIVND (reference sequence). This CDR3 spans 14 amino acids. As DNA, the CDR3 is TGTGCCAGTAGTTTCCCTGGGACAGTCGCTGAAGCTTTCTTT. Protein sequence: CASSFPGTVAEAFF.

V is TRBV19 and J is TRBJ1-3, with unresolved D. V lost 5 bases to trimming and J lost 0 bases, with 14 bases between them. The CDR3 is 16 amino acids. The germline CDR1 and CDR2 sequences are LNHDA and SQIVND (reference sequence). CDR3: CASSDPTGFSGNTIYF. CDR3 bases: TGTGCCAGTAGTGATCCGACTGGATTCTCTGGAAACACCATATATTTT.

The chain combines TRBV7-9 with TRBJ2-5, with D possibly matching TRBD1 (5 bases). The CDR3 is 13 residues long. Per germline, CDR1 SEHNR and CDR2 FQNEAQ (reference sequence). Trimming pared 3 bases from V and 7 bases from J, leaving 12 bases between. CDR3 sequence (DNA): TGTGCCAGCAGCTTCGCTCCCCAGGGGACCCAGTACTTC. It specifies CASSFAPQGTQYF.

This sequence joins TRBV7-8 and TRBJ2-1; TRBD2 agrees at 13 bases. Per germline, CDR1 SGHVS and CDR2 FQNEAQ. This CDR3 has 17 residues. Germline trimming cut 5 bases from V and 0 bases from J; bases unmatched to any gene: 4. The CDR3 DNA is TGTGCCAGCAGCCCGAGGACTAGCGGGAGCTCCTACAATGAGCAGTTCTTC. It codes for CASSPRTSGSSYNEQFF.

The chain joins TRBV15 to TRBJ1-5; D is uncertain. Trimming removed 0 bases from V and 4 bases from J, with 10 bases in between. Germline V gene lookup returns CDR1 LNHNV and CDR2 YYDKDF (reference sequence). The CDR3 consists of 15 residues. This chain's CDR3 is CATSRDRQENQPQHF. The CDR3 DNA is TGTGCCACCAGCAGAGATCGGCAGGAAAATCAGCCCCAGCATTTT.

The J gene is TRBJ2-1, the V gene TRBV6-6; 8 nucleotides line up with TRBD2. The CDR3 runs 14 residues. Per the germline V gene, CDR1 is MNHNY and CDR2 is SVGAGI (reference sequence). The V and J ends lost 5 bases and 3 bases, in that order; junction bases with no gene match: 3. The CDR3 region has the DNA TGTGCCAGCAGTCCGGGGGGGGGCTACAATGAGCAGTTCTTC. Protein: CASSPGGGYNEQFF.

The genes are TRBV19 and TRBJ2-3; the D gene is possibly TRBD2 (6 bases). Germline CDR1 LNHDA, CDR2 SQIVND (reference sequence). This CDR3 comprises 14 residues. The ends were cut back, 7 bases at V and 3 bases at J, with 14 bases in the middle. The CDR3 here is CASTDWGVTDTQYF. Here the CDR3 DNA reads TGTGCCAGTACCGATTGGGGGGTGACAGATACGCAGTATTTT.

The CDR3 reads CASSLAQRTGRNTEAFF. CDR3 sequence (DNA): TGTGCCAGCAGTTTAGCCCAACGGACAGGGCGAAACACTGAAGCTTTCTTT. The chain has TRBV27 and TRBJ1-1; TRBD1 agrees at 8 bases. With 2 bases clipped from V and 2 bases from J, the junction kept 10 bases outside the gene matches. Per germline, CDR1 MNHEY and CDR2 SMNVEV (reference sequence). The CDR3 consists of 17 residues.

The genes are TRBV19 and TRBJ1-5; D possibly corresponds to TRBD1 (6 bases). This CDR3 is built from 15 residues. Germline V gene sequence: CDR1 LNHDA, CDR2 SQIVND (reference sequence). V shed 3 bases and J shed 4 bases, with 13 bases lying between them. Here the CDR3 reads CASSMGTSSNQPQHF. DNA for the CDR3: TGTGCCAGTAGTATGGGGACATCCTCTAATCAGCCCCAGCATTTT.

The chain is built from TRBV4-3 and TRBJ2-7; 8 nucleotides agree with TRBD2. Germline values: CDR1 LGHNA, CDR2 YSLEER. This CDR3 contains 16 residues. V trimming: 0 bases; J trimming: 4 bases; junction bases outside the gene matches: 8. The CDR3 here is CASSQEVGTRHYEQYF. For the CDR3, the DNA is TGCGCCAGCAGCCAAGAAGTCGGGACTAGACATTACGAGCAGTACTTC.

J is TRBJ2-3 and V is TRBV2; 7 positions match TRBD1. J gave up 0 bases and V 7 bases, and 16 bases lay outside the gene matches. The CDR3 covers 18 residues. Per germline, CDR1 SNHLY and CDR2 FYNNEI. The CDR3: CASNRAFYGQDSTDTQYF. For the CDR3, the DNA is TGTGCCAGCAATAGGGCCTTTTATGGACAGGATAGCACAGATACGCAGTATTTT.

The sample holds a few counts of this clone. The chain links TRBV6-2 or TRBV6-3 to TRBJ1-1; maybe TRBD1 (6 bases). The germline V and J ends were trimmed by 5 bases and 10 bases, with 14 bases remaining between them. This CDR3 is 12 amino acids long. In germline, CDR1 is MNHEY, CDR2 SVGEGT. This chain's CDR3 is CASSGTGRPAFF. The CDR3 DNA reads as TGTGCCAGCAGTGGAACAGGGCGTCCAGCTTTCTTT.

The chain has TRBV19 and TRBJ2-5; maybe TRBD2 (5 bases). Germline V lookup: CDR1 LNHDA, CDR2 SQIVND (reference sequence). The V and J ends lost 3 bases and 6 bases respectively, with 11 bases between them. The CDR3 runs 13 residues. The CDR3 loop reads CASSILGDKTQYF. The DNA for the CDR3 is TGTGCCAGTAGTATTCTCGGGGATAAGACCCAGTACTTC.

There are a few counts of this clone. The chain recombines TRBV7-9 with TRBJ2-1; 9 bases fit TRBD1. The CDR3 sequence is 17 residues long. The germline CDR1 and CDR2 sequences are SEHNR and FQNEAQ (reference sequence). The trim removed 4 bases at V and 6 bases at J, leaving 13 bases unmatched. The CDR3 loop is CASSSRLTGQGGNEQFF. As DNA, the CDR3 is TGTGCCAGCAGCTCACGTTTAACGGGACAGGGTGGCAATGAGCAGTTCTTC.

The chain couples TRBV6-1 to TRBJ2-7; D is perhaps TRBD2 (5 bases). The CDR3 is 15 amino acids. From germline, CDR1 is MNHNS and CDR2 SASEGT. The germline V and J ends were trimmed by 1 base and 0 bases, with 10 bases remaining between them. CDR3 loop: CASSEGSASSYEQYF. The DNA for the CDR3 is TGTGCCAGCAGTGAAGGTAGCGCATCCTCCTACGAGCAGTACTTC.

The chain links TRBV24-1 to TRBJ1-5; TRBD1 might be the D (5 bases). This CDR3 region has 17 residues. Germline V gene sequence: CDR1 KGHDR, CDR2 SFDVKD. With 4 bases removed from V and 0 bases from J, the gap between germline ends came to 15 bases. CDR3 DNA: TGTGCCACCAGTGACCCATCCGTGGACATTAGCAATCAGCCCCAGCATTTT. It specifies CATSDPSVDISNQPQHF.

The chain has TRBV11-2 and TRBJ2-3; 7 positions match TRBD2. Germline loops: CDR1 SGHAT, CDR2 FQNNGV. V trimming: 7 bases; J trimming: 2 bases; junction bases outside the gene matches: 12. This CDR3 spans 16 amino acids. The CDR3 loop is CASTDRGGDNTDTQYF. Here the CDR3 DNA reads TGTGCCAGCACCGATAGGGGAGGGGATAACACAGATACGCAGTATTTT.

V is TRBV6-5 and J is TRBJ1-2, with a possible D match to TRBD1 (5 bases). The CDR3 has 14 residues. Between the trimmed V and J ends, which lost 6 bases and 8 bases, there was a span of 19 bases. Germline lookup yields CDR1 MNHEY and CDR2 SVGAGI. The CDR3 coding sequence is TGTGCCAGCAGCCCCAGGCGTACGACAGACGGCTACACCTTC. Protein sequence: CASSPRRTTDGYTF.

V gene TRBV6-1 combines with J gene TRBJ1-5, with D uncertain. Germline lookup yields CDR1 MNHNS and CDR2 SASEGT. V was shortened by 1 base and J by 5 bases, with 6 bases between the two germline ends. The CDR3 is 13 residues long. This CDR3 reads CASSEVAYQPQHF. CDR3 bases: TGTGCCAGCAGTGAAGTAGCTTATCAGCCCCAGCATTTT.

V is TRBV2 and J is TRBJ1-5; unclear D gene. The CDR3 spans 12 residues. In germline, CDR1 is SNHLY, CDR2 FYNNEI. The V and J ends lost 7 bases and 6 bases respectively, with 10 bases between them. The DNA for the CDR3 is TGTGCCAGCACGGACTCCCCTCAGCCCCAGCATTTT. Protein sequence: CASTDSPQPQHF.

This clone was detected only a few times. This chain joins TRBV4-3 and TRBJ2-1, with D perhaps matching TRBD2 (6 bases). There are 19 residues in the CDR3. With 4 bases removed from V and 4 bases from J, the gap between germline ends came to 26 bases. Per germline, CDR1 LGHNA and CDR2 YSLEER. In DNA, the CDR3 is TGCGCCAGCAGCCTACAAGGGGCCTCCTTGGGGGGAGGATACAATGAGCAGTTCTTC. Residues: CASSLQGASLGGGYNEQFF.

This rearrangement joins TRBV28 to TRBJ2-7; a possible D gene is TRBD1 (6 bases). This CDR3 region has 13 residues. Per the germline V gene, CDR1 is MDHEN and CDR2 is SYDVKM. Trimming took off 8 bases at V and 3 bases at J, with 14 bases between the two ends. In nucleotides, the CDR3 is TGTGCCAGCGGGGACAAACAGATCTACGAGCAGTACTTC. This translates into CASGDKQIYEQYF.

V gene TRBV24-1 combines with J gene TRBJ1-1; D is ambiguous. The CDR3 runs 13 residues. V shed 4 bases and J shed 2 bases, with 7 bases lying between them. The V gene's germline CDR1 is KGHDR and CDR2 SFDVKD. CDR3 nucleotide sequence: TGTGCCACCAGTGACCCTAAAAACACTGAAGCTTTCTTT. The encoded protein is CATSDPKNTEAFF.

Notes on this clone: Distinct nucleotide sequences in the sample also encode this CDR3. V usage is TRBV9 and J usage is TRBJ2-7; the match to TRBD1 covers 7 bases. The V gene's germline CDR1 is SGDLS and CDR2 YYNGEE. With 3 bases clipped from V and 2 bases from J, the junction kept 2 bases outside the gene matches. CDR3 size: 13 residues. CDR3: CASSAQGAYEQYF. Here the CDR3 DNA reads TGTGCCAGCAGCGCCCAGGGGGCCTACGAGCAGTACTTC. Full variable domain (remainder filled in from reference TRBV9 and TRBJ2-7): DSGVTQTPKHLITATGQRVTLRCSPRSGDLSVYWYQQSLDQGLQFLIQYYNGEERAKGNILERFSAQQFPDLHSELNLSSLELGDSALYFCASSAQGAYEQYFGPGTRLTVT.

This clone was observed a single time. The chain carries TRBV24-1 and TRBJ2-3, with a possible D match to TRBD1 (6 bases). Per the germline V gene, CDR1 is KGHDR and CDR2 is SFDVKD. The V gene lost 2 bases and the J gene lost 5 bases, with 13 bases spanning the gap. This CDR3 is 15 amino acids long. The CDR3 spells CATSDYRAGRDTQYF. CDR3 in DNA: TGTGCCACCAGTGATTACAGGGCCGGCAGAGATACGCAGTATTTT.

This chain links TRBV15 with TRBJ2-3; TRBD1 matches 8 bases. This CDR3 contains 14 residues. CDR1 LNHNV and CDR2 YYDKDF come from the germline V gene (reference sequence). J gave up 3 bases and V 8 bases, and 7 bases lay outside the gene matches. The CDR3 DNA sequence: TGTGCCACCCGCGAGACAGGGGCGACAGATACGCAGTATTTT. The encoded protein is CATRETGATDTQYF.

The chain recombines TRBV29-1 with TRBJ2-2, with 8 bases matching TRBD2. The junction had 4 bases not matched to a gene; V was cut back by 1 base and J by 6 bases. The CDR3 runs 14 residues. From germline, CDR1 is SQVTM and CDR2 ANQGSEA. In nucleotides, the CDR3 is TGCAGCGTTGAAGGACGGGAGGGCGCCGGGGAGCTGTTTTTT. This translates into CSVEGREGAGELFF.

The rearrangement uses TRBV5-1 and TRBJ2-1; D perhaps matches TRBD2 (6 bases). In germline, CDR1 is SGHRS, CDR2 YFSETQ. The CDR3 runs 14 residues. With 4 bases removed from V and 9 bases from J, the gap between germline ends came to 17 bases. CDR3 amino acids: CASSEGRVGGEQFF. CDR3 DNA: TGCGCCAGCAGCGAGGGAAGGGTGGGGGGTGAGCAGTTCTTC.